These T cell receptor beta chains were read from a single sample in a study of molecular identifiers for immune sequencing clone quantification. TCRdb reprocessed the PCR reads via MiXCR and lists one record per CDR3 protein. The sample includes roughly 40,000 distinct CDR3 sequences, more than 20% seen only once; the top ten take about 0.93%. The sample comprised naive CD8+ T cells from blood, with Jurkat cell RNA spiked in. The receptors originated from a human donor in good health. Some libraries in this study had Jurkat cell RNA spiked in. The CDR3 runs from the conserved cysteine through the conserved F or W. D genes are given only for firm matches. Some rows have no size entry. The others give once, few or many, or a class for an expanded clone.

d_call	clone_size	j_call	v_call	cdr3_aa	cdr3_nt
.	.	TRBJ2-1	TRBV4-3	CASSKAPIDSSYNEQFF	TGCGCCAGCAGCAAGGCCCCCATAGACAGCTCCTACAATGAGCAGTTCTTC
.	.	TRBJ2-3	TRBV5-6	CAGSLGRVQGTAARYF	TGTGCCGGCAGCTTGGGCAGGGTTCAAGGCACGGCTGCGCGGTATTTT
.	few	TRBJ2-2	TRBV23-1	CASSHSDGELFF	TGCGCCAGCAGTCACTCGGACGGGGAGCTGTTTTTT
TRBD2	.	TRBJ2-3	TRBV7-2	CASSLGLSGGGTSADTQYF	TGTGCCAGCAGCTTAGGTCTTAGCGGGGGAGGAACAAGCGCAGATACGCAGTATTTT
.	many	TRBJ1-1	TRBV12-3/TRBV12-4	CASKPRGGRNTEAFF	TGTGCCAGCAAGCCCAGGGGAGGCCGGAACACTGAAGCTTTCTTT
TRBD1	medium-sized	TRBJ2-3	TRBV7-9	CASSPPIDRAETDTQYF	TGTGCCAGCAGCCCACCTATCGACAGGGCCGAAACAGATACGCAGTATTTT
.	few	TRBJ2-7	TRBV5-4	CASSLFKGREQYF	TGTGCCAGCAGCTTATTTAAGGGTCGCGAGCAGTACTTC
.	many	TRBJ2-7	TRBV7-2	CASSHPGTYEQYF	TGTGCCAGCAGCCATCCCGGGACCTACGAGCAGTACTTC
.	many	TRBJ1-1	TRBV12-3/TRBV12-4	CASSLVQGNTEAFF	TGTGCCAGCAGTTTAGTACAGGGGAACACTGAAGCTTTCTTT
TRBD2	few	TRBJ2-2	TRBV4-3	CASTRGRLAGGPGELFF	TGCGCCAGCACCCGGGGTCGACTAGCGGGAGGGCCCGGGGAGCTGTTTTTT
.	.	TRBJ2-5	TRBV21-1	CASSKRTGPNSVETQYF	TGTGCCAGCAGCAAACGGACAGGGCCAAACTCGGTAGAGACCCAGTACTTC
TRBD2	.	TRBJ2-5	TRBV9	CASSPSAGADETQYF	TGTGCCAGCAGCCCCTCAGCGGGAGCTGATGAGACCCAGTACTTC
.	.	TRBJ2-7	TRBV27	CASRAWGNYEQYF	TGTGCCAGCAGAGCTTGGGGCAACTACGAGCAGTACTTC
TRBD2	.	TRBJ2-3	TRBV7-9	CASSSSWGGISTDTQYF	TGTGCCAGCAGCTCCTCATGGGGAGGGATTAGCACAGATACGCAGTATTTT
.	few	TRBJ1-1	TRBV7-9	CASSLALGHKNTEAFF	TGTGCCAGCAGCTTAGCCCTAGGACACAAGAACACTGAAGCTTTCTTT
.	many	TRBJ2-7	TRBV11-2	CASSLSRGSPYEQYF	TGTGCCAGCAGCCTAAGCCGGGGCAGCCCGTACGAGCAGTACTTC
.	few	TRBJ2-3	TRBV3-1	CASSPTVPDTQYF	TGTGCCAGCAGCCCCACAGTCCCAGATACGCAGTATTTT
TRBD1	many	TRBJ1-1	TRBV6-5	CASSYHDRATEAFF	TGTGCCAGCAGTTACCACGACAGGGCCACTGAAGCTTTCTTT
.	many	TRBJ2-2	TRBV4-2	CASSQFEGLVVGELFF	TGTGCCAGCAGCCAGTTCGAGGGGCTGGTGGTCGGGGAGCTGTTTTTT
.	many	TRBJ1-1	TRBV11-2	CASSSPYRDLIMNTEAFF	TGTGCCAGCAGCTCACCATACCGGGACTTGATAATGAACACTGAAGCTTTCTTT
.	.	TRBJ2-2	TRBV4-3	CASSQDRIGAWELFF	TGCGCCAGCAGCCAAGATAGAATTGGTGCCTGGGAGCTGTTTTTT
.	.	TRBJ1-2	TRBV4-3	CASSQDQGKGLIYGYTF	TGCGCCAGCAGCCAAGACCAAGGGAAGGGGCTTATCTATGGCTACACCTTC
.	many	TRBJ2-7	TRBV20-1	CSAKGLSSYEQYF	TGCAGTGCGAAGGGGTTAAGCTCCTACGAGCAGTACTTC
.	.	TRBJ1-5	TRBV15	CATSRDPPGSNQPQHF	TGTGCCACCAGCAGAGACCCTCCAGGGAGCAATCAGCCCCAGCATTTT
.	many	TRBJ1-6	TRBV6-2/TRBV6-3	CASSPAHPSSYNSPLHF	TGTGCCAGCAGCCCGGCGCACCCGAGCTCCTATAATTCACCCCTCCACTTT
.	.	TRBJ2-3	TRBV4-3	CASRQAPGSTADTQYF	TGCGCCAGCCGCCAAGCGCCAGGGTCCACCGCAGATACGCAGTATTTT
.	once	TRBJ2-2	TRBV20-1	CSASRQSTGELFF	TGCAGTGCTAGCCGCCAGTCAACCGGGGAGCTGTTTTTT
.	few	TRBJ1-2	TRBV9	CASSVESGFGYTF	TGTGCCAGCAGCGTCGAATCGGGGTTTGGCTACACCTTC
TRBD2	many	TRBJ2-3	TRBV20-1	CSASRTSGPSTDTQYF	TGCAGTGCTAGTAGGACTAGCGGACCTAGCACAGATACGCAGTATTTT